Listed below are T cell receptor beta chains from one sample, sequenced in a study of shared clonotypes between healthy human individuals. Clones were read by immunoSEQ multiplex PCR, and TCRdb kept only the in-frame ones, dropping some. The profile shows millions of clones, just over 90% of them singletons. Sequencing used naive CD8+ T cells from PBMCs. The receptors stem from a man younger than 35 in good health. Some clones in this sample may be carry-over from other donors' samples. CDR3s include the opening cysteine and the closing phenylalanine or tryptophan. A D gene is named only where the DNA matches it firmly. Part of the rows lack a size; the others show once, few, many or a class for expanded clones.

d_call: -
v_call: TRBV4-3
clone_size: -
j_call: TRBJ2-7
cdr3_aa: CASSQAGAYEQYF
cdr3_nt: TGCGCCAGCAGCCAAGCAGGAGCATACGAGCAGTACTTC

d_call: -
v_call: TRBV11-2
clone_size: once
j_call: TRBJ2-7
cdr3_aa: CASSLGAGFHEQYF
cdr3_nt: TGTGCCAGCAGCCTGGGGGCGGGGTTCCACGAGCAGTACTTC

d_call: -
v_call: TRBV7-6
clone_size: few
j_call: TRBJ1-1
cdr3_aa: CASSPRDGSTEAFF
cdr3_nt: TGTGCCAGCAGCCCACGGGACGGTTCGACTGAAGCTTTCTTT

d_call: -
v_call: TRBV28
clone_size: -
j_call: TRBJ1-1
cdr3_aa: CASSPLRGARTEAFF
cdr3_nt: TGTGCCAGCAGTCCCCTAAGGGGGGCCCGCACTGAAGCTTTCTTT

d_call: -
v_call: TRBV5-1
clone_size: -
j_call: TRBJ2-1
cdr3_aa: CASSLAAVGWDEQFF
cdr3_nt: TGCGCCAGCAGCTTGGCGGCGGTCGGGTGGGATGAGCAGTTCTTC

d_call: -
v_call: TRBV7-8
clone_size: -
j_call: TRBJ1-2
cdr3_aa: CASSLLRTDYGYTF
cdr3_nt: TGTGCCAGCAGCTTATTAAGGACGGACTATGGCTACACCTTC

d_call: -
v_call: TRBV19
clone_size: once
j_call: TRBJ2-7
cdr3_aa: CASSIGPLGSYEQYF
cdr3_nt: TGTGCCAGTAGTATAGGACCACTGGGCTCCTACGAGCAGTACTTC

d_call: TRBD2
v_call: TRBV7-9
clone_size: -
j_call: TRBJ2-1
cdr3_aa: CASSFSGNRNEQFF
cdr3_nt: TGTGCCAGCAGCTTTAGCGGGAATAGGAATGAGCAGTTCTTC

d_call: TRBD2
v_call: TRBV28
clone_size: once
j_call: TRBJ2-1
cdr3_aa: CASFHTGLAGYNEQFF
cdr3_nt: TGTGCCAGCTTCCACACCGGGCTAGCGGGTTACAATGAGCAGTTCTTC

d_call: -
v_call: TRBV19
clone_size: -
j_call: TRBJ2-1
cdr3_aa: CASSIVISDEQFF
cdr3_nt: TGTGCCAGTAGTATTGTTATTAGCGATGAGCAGTTCTTC

d_call: -
v_call: TRBV11-2
clone_size: -
j_call: TRBJ2-1
cdr3_aa: CASSLDPQRYNEQFF
cdr3_nt: TGTGCCAGCAGCTTAGACCCCCAGAGGTACAATGAGCAGTTCTTC

d_call: TRBD2
v_call: TRBV28
clone_size: -
j_call: TRBJ2-1
cdr3_aa: CASSWYSGSLANEQFF
cdr3_nt: TGTGCCAGCAGTTGGTATAGCGGGAGCCTCGCCAATGAGCAGTTCTTC

d_call: TRBD1
v_call: TRBV5-4
clone_size: -
j_call: TRBJ2-3
cdr3_aa: CASSPDRERQDTQYF
cdr3_nt: TGTGCCAGCAGCCCGGACAGGGAAAGGCAAGATACGCAGTATTTT

d_call: -
v_call: TRBV6-6
clone_size: -
j_call: TRBJ2-1
cdr3_aa: CASDRGGEMYNEQFF
cdr3_nt: TGTGCCAGCGACCGCGGCGGGGAGATGTACAATGAGCAGTTCTTC

d_call: -
v_call: TRBV10-3
clone_size: -
j_call: TRBJ2-1
cdr3_aa: CAISESGREQFF
cdr3_nt: TGTGCCATCAGTGAGTCGGGCCGCGAGCAGTTCTTC

d_call: TRBD1
v_call: TRBV5-1
clone_size: -
j_call: TRBJ2-7
cdr3_aa: CASSLISGTGGYEQYF
cdr3_nt: TGCGCCAGCAGCTTAATCTCCGGGACAGGGGGTTACGAGCAGTACTTC

d_call: -
v_call: TRBV6-5
clone_size: -
j_call: TRBJ1-1
cdr3_aa: CASSYSIRVNTEAFF
cdr3_nt: TGTGCCAGCAGTTACTCGATTCGGGTGAACACTGAAGCTTTCTTT

d_call: -
v_call: TRBV29-1
clone_size: -
j_call: TRBJ2-3
cdr3_aa: CSVDAQGTQYF
cdr3_nt: TGCAGCGTTGATGCCCAGGGCACGCAGTATTTT

d_call: -
v_call: TRBV30
clone_size: -
j_call: TRBJ1-2
cdr3_aa: CACYLVDNYGYTF
cdr3_nt: TGTGCCTGTTACCTAGTGGATAACTATGGCTACACCTTC

d_call: -
v_call: TRBV4-2
clone_size: -
j_call: TRBJ1-5
cdr3_aa: CASSQGQSVNQPQHF
cdr3_nt: TGTGCCAGCAGCCAAGGACAATCAGTTAATCAGCCCCAGCATTTT

d_call: TRBD2
v_call: TRBV27
clone_size: -
j_call: TRBJ2-1
cdr3_aa: CASSTSGTYNEQFF
cdr3_nt: TGTGCCAGCAGCACTAGCGGGACATACAATGAGCAGTTCTTC

d_call: -
v_call: TRBV27
clone_size: -
j_call: TRBJ2-5
cdr3_aa: CASSRRGKQETQYF
cdr3_nt: TGTGCCAGCAGTCGACGTGGGAAGCAAGAGACCCAGTACTTC

d_call: -
v_call: TRBV4-1
clone_size: once
j_call: TRBJ1-3
cdr3_aa: CASSQDWGARNTIYF
cdr3_nt: TGCGCCAGCAGCCAAGATTGGGGGGCCCGAAACACCATATATTTT

d_call: -
v_call: TRBV11-2
clone_size: few
j_call: TRBJ1-1
cdr3_aa: CASSLTNTEAFF
cdr3_nt: TGTGCCAGCAGCCTAACGAACACTGAAGCTTTCTTT

d_call: -
v_call: TRBV19
clone_size: -
j_call: TRBJ2-7
cdr3_aa: CASSRTSPMLEQYF
cdr3_nt: TGTGCCAGCTCCCGGACGTCCCCCATGTTGGAGCAGTACTTC

d_call: -
v_call: TRBV9
clone_size: few
j_call: TRBJ1-5
cdr3_aa: CASSAQGWSNQPQHF
cdr3_nt: TGTGCCAGCAGCGCCCAGGGTTGGAGCAATCAGCCCCAGCATTTT

d_call: -
v_call: TRBV9
clone_size: -
j_call: TRBJ2-7
cdr3_aa: CASSGPSDLPYEQYF
cdr3_nt: TGTGCCAGCAGCGGTCCTAGCGACCTCCCCTACGAGCAGTACTTC

d_call: TRBD1
v_call: TRBV7-9
clone_size: -
j_call: TRBJ2-3
cdr3_aa: CASSADRGDTQYF
cdr3_nt: TGTGCCAGCAGCGCCGACAGGGGAGATACGCAGTATTTT

d_call: -
v_call: TRBV6-5
clone_size: -
j_call: TRBJ1-1
cdr3_aa: CASSYKADTEAFF
cdr3_nt: TGTGCCAGCAGTTACAAGGCGGACACTGAAGCTTTCTTT

d_call: -
v_call: TRBV7-2
clone_size: -
j_call: TRBJ2-7
cdr3_aa: CASSLGITYEQYF
cdr3_nt: TGTGCCAGCAGCTTAGGGATAACCTACGAGCAGTACTTC

d_call: TRBD1
v_call: TRBV27
clone_size: -
j_call: TRBJ2-1
cdr3_aa: CASSPDRGHYNEQFF
cdr3_nt: TGTGCCAGCAGCCCCGACAGGGGCCATTACAATGAGCAGTTCTTC

d_call: -
v_call: TRBV9
clone_size: -
j_call: TRBJ2-3
cdr3_aa: CASSVEREEGNTDTQYF
cdr3_nt: TGTGCCAGCAGCGTAGAAAGGGAGGAGGGAAACACAGATACGCAGTATTTT

d_call: -
v_call: TRBV15
clone_size: -
j_call: TRBJ2-7
cdr3_aa: CATSGDYGPYEQYF
cdr3_nt: TGTGCCACCAGCGGAGATTACGGTCCCTACGAGCAGTACTTC

d_call: TRBD1
v_call: TRBV14
clone_size: -
j_call: TRBJ2-7
cdr3_aa: CASSQAVDRESSEQYF
cdr3_nt: TGTGCCAGCAGCCAAGCGGTTGACAGGGAATCAAGTGAGCAGTACTTC

d_call: -
v_call: TRBV28
clone_size: once
j_call: TRBJ2-6
cdr3_aa: CAVGTSGANVLTF
cdr3_nt: TGTGCCGTGGGGACCTCTGGGGCCAACGTCCTGACTTTC

d_call: TRBD2
v_call: TRBV27
clone_size: -
j_call: TRBJ2-7
cdr3_aa: CASSPRTSARSYEQYF
cdr3_nt: TGTGCCAGCAGTCCCCGGACTAGCGCAAGATCCTACGAGCAGTACTTC

d_call: -
v_call: TRBV5-1
clone_size: -
j_call: TRBJ2-7
cdr3_aa: CASSLAGGEQYF
cdr3_nt: TGCGCCAGCAGCTTGGCCGGTGGGGAGCAGTACTTC

d_call: TRBD1
v_call: TRBV11-2
clone_size: -
j_call: TRBJ2-5
cdr3_aa: CASSLGQGKETQYF
cdr3_nt: TGTGCCAGCAGCTTAGGACAGGGAAAAGAGACCCAGTACTTC

d_call: TRBD2
v_call: TRBV29-1
clone_size: once
j_call: TRBJ2-1
cdr3_aa: CSIPSGTFEQFF
cdr3_nt: TGCAGCATCCCTAGCGGGACTTTTGAGCAGTTCTTC

d_call: -
v_call: TRBV4-3
clone_size: -
j_call: TRBJ2-5
cdr3_aa: CASSQESTRRETQYF
cdr3_nt: TGCGCCAGCAGCCAAGAAAGTACCAGGAGGGAGACCCAGTACTTC

d_call: TRBD2
v_call: TRBV7-9
clone_size: -
j_call: TRBJ2-1
cdr3_aa: CASSLSGVPDNEQFF
cdr3_nt: TGTGCCAGCAGCTTAAGCGGGGTCCCAGACAATGAGCAGTTCTTC

d_call: -
v_call: TRBV28
clone_size: -
j_call: TRBJ1-2
cdr3_aa: CASRGQSGYTF
cdr3_nt: TGTGCCAGCAGGGGGCAATCGGGCTACACCTTC

d_call: -
v_call: TRBV27
clone_size: -
j_call: TRBJ2-1
cdr3_aa: CASSFTPPVDEQFF
cdr3_nt: TGTGCCAGCAGTTTCACTCCTCCTGTCGATGAGCAGTTCTTC

d_call: TRBD1
v_call: TRBV19
clone_size: once
j_call: TRBJ2-7
cdr3_aa: CASGQGNYGSPYEQYF
cdr3_nt: TGTGCCAGTGGACAGGGGAACTACGGATCCCCCTACGAGCAGTACTTC

d_call: TRBD1
v_call: TRBV7-8
clone_size: -
j_call: TRBJ2-7
cdr3_aa: CASSASGQGDSYEQYF
cdr3_nt: TGTGCCAGCAGCGCATCGGGGCAGGGGGACTCCTACGAGCAGTACTTC

d_call: TRBD1
v_call: TRBV6-5
clone_size: -
j_call: TRBJ2-1
cdr3_aa: CAVTGGNEQFF
cdr3_nt: TGTGCCGTAACAGGGGGCAATGAGCAGTTCTTC

d_call: -
v_call: TRBV5-1
clone_size: -
j_call: TRBJ2-3
cdr3_aa: CASSLVGTDTQYF
cdr3_nt: TGCGCCAGCAGCTTGGTCGGCACAGATACGCAGTATTTT

d_call: TRBD2
v_call: TRBV27
clone_size: -
j_call: TRBJ2-3
cdr3_aa: CASSLYGTSSPDTQYF
cdr3_nt: TGTGCCAGCAGTTTATATGGGACTAGCTCCCCAGATACGCAGTATTTT

d_call: -
v_call: TRBV11-2
clone_size: -
j_call: TRBJ2-7
cdr3_aa: CASSITHGEHYEQYF
cdr3_nt: TGTGCCAGCAGCATAACACATGGGGAGCACTACGAGCAGTACTTC

d_call: -
v_call: TRBV7-9
clone_size: once
j_call: TRBJ2-7
cdr3_aa: CASSPRGRSSYEQYF
cdr3_nt: TGTGCCAGCAGCCCCCGGGGGCGTAGCTCCTACGAGCAGTACTTC

d_call: TRBD1
v_call: TRBV10-3
clone_size: -
j_call: TRBJ1-3
cdr3_aa: CAISDGILYRGFNTIYF
cdr3_nt: TGTGCCATCAGTGATGGGATCCTCTACAGGGGGTTTAACACCATATATTTT

d_call: TRBD1
v_call: TRBV27
clone_size: -
j_call: TRBJ1-3
cdr3_aa: CASSPRTGWNTIYF
cdr3_nt: TGTGCCAGCAGTCCACGGACAGGGTGGAACACCATATATTTT

d_call: -
v_call: TRBV6-5
clone_size: few
j_call: TRBJ2-2
cdr3_aa: CASSYRTPQGELFF
cdr3_nt: TGTGCCAGCAGTTACAGGACTCCCCAGGGAGAGCTGTTTTTT

d_call: -
v_call: TRBV27
clone_size: -
j_call: TRBJ2-7
cdr3_aa: CASSFGDSTYEQYF
cdr3_nt: TGTGCCAGCAGTTTTGGTGACTCAACCTACGAGCAGTACTTC

d_call: -
v_call: TRBV6-1
clone_size: -
j_call: TRBJ1-1
cdr3_aa: CASSEFRVMNTEAFF
cdr3_nt: TGTGCCAGCAGTGAATTTCGGGTCATGAACACTGAAGCTTTCTTT

d_call: -
v_call: TRBV4-1
clone_size: -
j_call: TRBJ2-7
cdr3_aa: CASSQGNPYEQYF
cdr3_nt: TGCGCCAGCAGCCAAGGTAACCCCTACGAGCAGTACTTC

d_call: -
v_call: TRBV27
clone_size: -
j_call: TRBJ1-2
cdr3_aa: CASSLVSGSFYGYTF
cdr3_nt: TGTGCCAGCAGTTTAGTGTCCGGGTCCTTCTATGGCTACACCTTC

d_call: TRBD2
v_call: TRBV11-2
clone_size: -
j_call: TRBJ2-5
cdr3_aa: CASSFTQGGVETQYF
cdr3_nt: TGTGCCAGCAGCTTTACCCAGGGAGGGGTGGAGACCCAGTACTTC

d_call: -
v_call: TRBV6-5
clone_size: -
j_call: TRBJ1-1
cdr3_aa: CASSYFEPTGFEAFF
cdr3_nt: TGTGCCAGCAGTTACTTCGAACCGACAGGTTTTGAAGCTTTCTTT

d_call: -
v_call: TRBV28
clone_size: once
j_call: TRBJ1-2
cdr3_aa: CASSLPNPPQAAYGYTF
cdr3_nt: TGTGCCAGCAGTTTACCGAATCCTCCACAGGCGGCCTATGGCTACACCTTC